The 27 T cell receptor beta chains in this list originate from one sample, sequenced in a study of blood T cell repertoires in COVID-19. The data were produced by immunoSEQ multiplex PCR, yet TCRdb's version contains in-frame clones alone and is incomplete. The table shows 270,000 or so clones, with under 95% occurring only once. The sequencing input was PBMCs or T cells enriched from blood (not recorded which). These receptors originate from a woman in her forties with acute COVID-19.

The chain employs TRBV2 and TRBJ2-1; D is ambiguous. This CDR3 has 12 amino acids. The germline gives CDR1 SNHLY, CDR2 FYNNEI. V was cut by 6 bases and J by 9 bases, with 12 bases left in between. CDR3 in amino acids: CASRSQPAEQFF. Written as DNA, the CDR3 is TGTGCCAGCAGGAGCCAACCCGCTGAGCAGTTCTTC.

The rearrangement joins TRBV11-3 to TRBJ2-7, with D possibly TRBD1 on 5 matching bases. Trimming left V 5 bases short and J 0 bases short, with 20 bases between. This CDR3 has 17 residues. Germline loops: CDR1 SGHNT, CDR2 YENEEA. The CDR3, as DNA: TGTGCCAGCAGCACTAACTGGGGCTCTGTGAGCTCCTACGAGCAGTACTTC. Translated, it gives CASSTNWGSVSSYEQYF.

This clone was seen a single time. The CDR3, as DNA: TGCGCCAGCAGCTTGACTAGCGGGGACCAAGAGACCCAGTACTTC. Amino acids: CASSLTSGDQETQYF. The chain joins TRBV5-1 to TRBJ2-5, with 10 positions matching TRBD2. CDR3 length: 15 residues. From germline, CDR1 is SGHRS and CDR2 YFSETQ. The ends lost 1 base at V and 0 bases at J; junction bases unmatched: 0.

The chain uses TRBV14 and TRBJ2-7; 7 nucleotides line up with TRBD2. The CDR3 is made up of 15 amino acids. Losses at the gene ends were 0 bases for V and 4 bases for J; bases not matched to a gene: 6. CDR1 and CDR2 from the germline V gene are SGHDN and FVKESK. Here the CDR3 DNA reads TGTGCCAGCAGCCAAGATCGAGCGGGGACGTACGAGCAGTACTTC. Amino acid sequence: CASSQDRAGTYEQYF. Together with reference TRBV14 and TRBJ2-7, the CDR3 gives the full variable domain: EAGVTQFPSHSVIEKGQTVTLRCDPISGHDNLYWYRRVMGKEIKFLLHFVKESKQDESGMPNNRFLAERTGGTYSTLKVQPAELEDSGVYFCASSQDRAGTYEQYFGPGTRLTVT.

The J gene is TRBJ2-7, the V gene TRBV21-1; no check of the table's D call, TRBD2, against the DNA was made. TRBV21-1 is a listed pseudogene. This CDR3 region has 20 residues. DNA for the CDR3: TGTGCCAGCAGCAAAGGTAGGGATTGGGCTAGCGGGAGGGAAGCCTACGAGCAGTACTTC. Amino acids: CASSKGRDWASGREAYEQYF.

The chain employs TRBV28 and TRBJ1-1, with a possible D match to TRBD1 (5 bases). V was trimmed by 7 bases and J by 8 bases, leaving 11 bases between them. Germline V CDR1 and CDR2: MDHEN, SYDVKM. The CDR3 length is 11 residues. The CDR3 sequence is CASTGGFEAFF. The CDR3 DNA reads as TGTGCCAGCACCGGGGGTTTCGAAGCTTTCTTT.

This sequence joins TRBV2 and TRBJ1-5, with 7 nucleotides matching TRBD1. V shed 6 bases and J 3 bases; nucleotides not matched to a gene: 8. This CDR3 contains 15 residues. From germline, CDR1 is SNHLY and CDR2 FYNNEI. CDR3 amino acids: CASRGTGVSNQPQHF. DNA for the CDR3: TGTGCCAGCAGGGGTACAGGGGTTTCCAATCAGCCCCAGCATTTT.

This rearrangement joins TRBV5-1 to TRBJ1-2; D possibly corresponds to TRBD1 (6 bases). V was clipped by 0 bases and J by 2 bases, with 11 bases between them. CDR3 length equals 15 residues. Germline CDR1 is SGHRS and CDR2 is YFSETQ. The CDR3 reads CASSLAGGRNYGYTF. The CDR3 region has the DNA TGCGCCAGCAGCTTGGCGGGGGGGCGAAACTATGGCTACACCTTC.

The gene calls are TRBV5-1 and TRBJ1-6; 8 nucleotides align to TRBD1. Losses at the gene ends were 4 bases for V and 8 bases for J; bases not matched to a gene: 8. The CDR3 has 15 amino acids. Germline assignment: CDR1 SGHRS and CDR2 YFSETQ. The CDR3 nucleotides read TGCGCCAGCAGCCCCCTTACAGGGGGGGATTCACCCCTCCACTTT. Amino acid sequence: CASSPLTGGDSPLHF.

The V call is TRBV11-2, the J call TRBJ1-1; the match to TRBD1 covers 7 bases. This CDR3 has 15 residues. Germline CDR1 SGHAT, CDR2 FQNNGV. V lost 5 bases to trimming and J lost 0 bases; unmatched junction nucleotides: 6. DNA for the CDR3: TGTGCCAGCAGCGAAGGGACAGCATTGAACACTGAAGCTTTCTTT. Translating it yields CASSEGTALNTEAFF.

For the CDR3, the DNA is TGCGCCAGCAGCCAAGATCCCCCTAGCGGGTACAATGAGCAGTTCTTC. Encoded protein: CASSQDPPSGYNEQFF. The chain recombines TRBV4-3 with TRBJ2-1; 8 nucleotides align to TRBD2. J gave up 4 bases and V 0 bases, and 5 bases lay outside the gene matches. Germline V gene data show CDR1 as LGHNA and CDR2 as YSLEER. This CDR3 region has 16 residues.

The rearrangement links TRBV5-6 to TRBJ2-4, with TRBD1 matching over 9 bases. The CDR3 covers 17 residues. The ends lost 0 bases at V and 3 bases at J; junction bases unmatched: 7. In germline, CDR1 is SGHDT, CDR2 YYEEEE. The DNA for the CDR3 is TGTGCCAGCAGCTTGGTTGGGGACAGGGTAGGCAAAAACATTCAGTACTTC. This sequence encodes CASSLVGDRVGKNIQYF.

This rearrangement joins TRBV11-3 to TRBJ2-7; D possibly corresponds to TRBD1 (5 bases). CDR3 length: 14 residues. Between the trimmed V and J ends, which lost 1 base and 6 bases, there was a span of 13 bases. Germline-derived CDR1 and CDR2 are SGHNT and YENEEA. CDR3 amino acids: CASSLGVAQAEQYF. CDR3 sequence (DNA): TGTGCCAGCAGCTTAGGGGTGGCACAGGCCGAGCAGTACTTC.

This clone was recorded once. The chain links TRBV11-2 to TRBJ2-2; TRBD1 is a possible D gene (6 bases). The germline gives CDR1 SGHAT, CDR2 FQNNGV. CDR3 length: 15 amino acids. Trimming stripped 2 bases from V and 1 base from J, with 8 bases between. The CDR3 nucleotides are TGTGCCAGCAGCTTATACAGGGAGAACACCGGGGAGCTGTTTTTT. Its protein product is CASSLYRENTGELFF.

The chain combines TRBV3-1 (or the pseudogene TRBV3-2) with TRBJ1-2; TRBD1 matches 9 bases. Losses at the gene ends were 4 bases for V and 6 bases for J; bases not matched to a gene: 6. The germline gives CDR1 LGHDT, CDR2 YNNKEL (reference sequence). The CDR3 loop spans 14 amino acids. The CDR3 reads CASSRTGQGDGYTF. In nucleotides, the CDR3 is TGTGCCAGCAGCCGTACGGGACAGGGAGATGGCTACACCTTC.

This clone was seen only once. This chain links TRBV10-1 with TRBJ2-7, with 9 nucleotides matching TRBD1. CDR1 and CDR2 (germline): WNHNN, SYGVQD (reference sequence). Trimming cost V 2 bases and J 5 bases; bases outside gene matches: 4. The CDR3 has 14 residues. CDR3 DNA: TGCGCCAGCAGTGAGCACAGGGGGCGCCACGAGCAGTACTTC. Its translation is CASSEHRGRHEQYF.

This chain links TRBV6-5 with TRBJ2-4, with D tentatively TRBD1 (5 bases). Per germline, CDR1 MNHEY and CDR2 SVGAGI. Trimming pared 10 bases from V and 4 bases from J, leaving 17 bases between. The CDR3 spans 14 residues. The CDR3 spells CATRDKLVKNIQYF. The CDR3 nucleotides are TGTGCCACCAGGGATAAGCTAGTTAAAAACATTCAGTACTTC.

The CDR3 DNA reads TGTGCCATCAGTGAGGGCCTCTCTGGGGCCAACGTCCTGACTTTC. Amino acid sequence: CAISEGLSGANVLTF. The chain recombines TRBV10-3 with TRBJ2-6, with D unresolved. The CDR3 is 15 residues long. Trimming cost V 2 bases and J 0 bases, with 5 bases left between them. Germline CDR1 and CDR2: ENHRY and SYGVKD.

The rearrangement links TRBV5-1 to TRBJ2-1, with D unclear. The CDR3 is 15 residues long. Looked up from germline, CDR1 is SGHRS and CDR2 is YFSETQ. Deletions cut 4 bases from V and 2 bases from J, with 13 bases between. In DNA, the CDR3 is TGCGCCAGCAGCCTAGGTCTAGTTGCCTACAATGAGCAGTTCTTC. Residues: CASSLGLVAYNEQFF.

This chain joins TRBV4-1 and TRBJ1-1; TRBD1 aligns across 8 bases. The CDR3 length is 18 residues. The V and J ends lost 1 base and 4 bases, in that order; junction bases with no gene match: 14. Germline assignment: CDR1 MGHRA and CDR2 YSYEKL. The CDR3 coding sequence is TGCGCCAGCAGCCAAGTGACTGGGAGCCGTACAGGGGGCACTGAAGCTTTCTTT. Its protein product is CASSQVTGSRTGGTEAFF.

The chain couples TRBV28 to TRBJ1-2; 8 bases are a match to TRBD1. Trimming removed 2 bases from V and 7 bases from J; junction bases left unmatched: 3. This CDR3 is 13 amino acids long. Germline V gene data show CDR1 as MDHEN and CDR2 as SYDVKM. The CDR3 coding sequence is TGTGCCAGCAGTTTACAGGGGGCGGTTGGCTACACCTTC. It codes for CASSLQGAVGYTF.

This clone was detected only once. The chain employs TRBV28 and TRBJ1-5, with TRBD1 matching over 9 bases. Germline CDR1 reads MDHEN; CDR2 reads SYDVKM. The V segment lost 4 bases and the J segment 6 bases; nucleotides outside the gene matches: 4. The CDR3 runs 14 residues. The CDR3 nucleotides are TGTGCCAGCAGTTCACAGGGGGCACGTCAGCCCCAGCATTTT. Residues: CASSSQGARQPQHF.

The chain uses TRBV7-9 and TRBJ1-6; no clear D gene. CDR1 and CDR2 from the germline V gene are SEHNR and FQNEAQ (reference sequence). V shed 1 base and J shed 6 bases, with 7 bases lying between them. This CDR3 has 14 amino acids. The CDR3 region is CASSLVEGNSPLHF. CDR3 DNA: TGTGCCAGCAGCTTAGTGGAGGGTAATTCACCCCTCCACTTT.

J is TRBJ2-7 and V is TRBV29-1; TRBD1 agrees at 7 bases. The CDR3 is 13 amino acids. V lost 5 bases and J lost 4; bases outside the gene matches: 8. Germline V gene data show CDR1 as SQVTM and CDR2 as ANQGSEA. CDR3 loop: CSVSNRGLYEQYF. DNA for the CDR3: TGCAGCGTTTCGAACAGGGGTCTTTACGAGCAGTACTTC.

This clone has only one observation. The CDR3, as DNA: TGTGCCAGCAGTGAAGGGGGACAGGGGCAAGAGACCCAGTACTTC. This codes for CASSEGGQGQETQYF. The chain is built from TRBV2 and TRBJ2-5, with 10 bases identical to TRBD1. The length of the CDR3 is 15 residues. CDR1 is SNHLY and CDR2 is FYNNEI in the germline V gene. The V segment lost 1 base and the J segment 2 bases; nucleotides outside the gene matches: 1.

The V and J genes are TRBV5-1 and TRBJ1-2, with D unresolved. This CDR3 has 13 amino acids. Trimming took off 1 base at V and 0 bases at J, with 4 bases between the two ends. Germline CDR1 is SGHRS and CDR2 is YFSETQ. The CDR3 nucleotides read TGCGCCAGCAGCTTGTCGTCTAACTATGGCTACACCTTC. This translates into CASSLSSNYGYTF.

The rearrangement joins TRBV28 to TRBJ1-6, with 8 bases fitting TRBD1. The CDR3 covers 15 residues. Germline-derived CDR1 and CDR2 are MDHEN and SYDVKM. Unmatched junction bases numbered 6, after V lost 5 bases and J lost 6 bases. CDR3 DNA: TGTGCCAGCAGTAAAAGGACAGGGAGTAATTCACCCCTCCACTTT. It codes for CASSKRTGSNSPLHF.